One sample yielded the 27 T cell receptor beta chains listed below, sequenced in a study of T cells in women clearing cervical HPV infection. The data were produced by immunoSEQ multiplex PCR, yet TCRdb's version contains in-frame clones alone and is incomplete. The sample table includes under 40,000 clones. Sequenced material: blood buffy coat. The receptors here all came from a woman between 18 and 75 years old with a cervical HPV16 infection that either progressed to CIN3+ or cleared (not recorded which).

Worth noting for this clone: The read halts 3 residues ahead of the CDR3 end, with the missing end drawn from the germline J gene. The rearrangement links TRBV7-8 to TRBJ1-5; TRBD1 might be the D (6 bases). V lost 5 bases and J 9 bases, leaving 14 bases between the germline ends. Germline CDR1 SGHVS, CDR2 FQNEAQ. The CDR3 loop spans 13 amino acids. CDR3 sequence: CASSPGQTRPQHF. The sequenced CDR3 bases are TGTGCCAGCAGCCCTGGACAGACCCGGCCC.

About this clone: The observed sequence ends 3 residues before the CDR3 terminus, with the missing tail filled in from the germline J gene. V usage is TRBV29-1 and J usage is TRBJ1-2, with 9 bases aligning to TRBD1. CDR3 length equals 15 residues. The germline V gene has CDR1 SQVTM and CDR2 ANQGSEA. Germline trimming cut 6 bases from V and 4 bases from J; bases unmatched to any gene: 12. Here the CDR3 reads CSVPAGGDRAYGYTF. Incomplete CDR3 DNA: TGCAGCGTCCCGGCCGGGGGGGACAGGGCCTATGGC.

As to this clone: Coverage ceases 3 residues before the CDR3 finishes, and the germline J gene fills in the end. The chain is built from TRBV19 and TRBJ1-2, with unresolved D. The CDR3 consists of 12 residues. Germline V CDR1 and CDR2: LNHDA, SQIVND (reference sequence). V lost 5 bases and J lost 6, with 10 bases in between. The CDR3 region is CASSPREDGYTF. CDR3 bases read: TGTGCCAGTAGTCCCCGAGAGGATGGC.

Points on this clone: Mismatch with germline at one junction end may stem from a read error. The DNA ends 3 residues before the CDR3 does, and the rest of the CDR3 is filled in from the germline J gene. Other DNA sequences in the sample encode the same CDR3. J is TRBJ1-2 and V is TRBV5-1, with 10 positions matching TRBD1. This CDR3 is 21 amino acids long. Looked up from germline, CDR1 is SGHRS and CDR2 is YFSETQ. The CDR3 protein is CASSLGMVERTGGVTSYGYTF. The sequenced CDR3 bases are TGCGCCAGCAGCTTGGGGATGGTGGAAAGGACAGGGGGAGTAACAAGCTATGGA.

A remark on this clone: Read sequence stops 3 residues before the CDR3 end, and the germline J gene provides the missing end. V is TRBV18 and J is TRBJ1-5; D might be TRBD1 (6 bases). V shed 6 bases and J shed 0 bases, with 15 bases lying between them. Per germline, CDR1 KGHSH and CDR2 LQKENI. The CDR3 has 16 residues. The sequenced part of the CDR3 DNA is TGTGCCAGCTCCGGGACACCGTACCCTAGCAATCAGCCC. Residues: CASSGTPYPSNQP. The CDR3 reads in full as CASSGTPYPSNQPQHF.

Notes on this clone: The CDR3 goes on 3 residues after the read ends, and that part is filled in from the germline J gene. V gene TRBV20-1 combines with J gene TRBJ2-5, with 10 bases identical to TRBD2. This CDR3 comprises 15 residues. In germline, CDR1 is DFQATT, CDR2 SNEGSKA (reference sequence). With 3 bases clipped from V and 7 bases from J, the junction kept 11 bases outside the gene matches. Incomplete CDR3 DNA: TGCAGTGCTAGGGATCGAGCGGGAGGGACAGGGACC. Translating it yields CSARDRAGGTGT. The whole CDR3 protein reads CSARDRAGGTGTQYF.

Turning to this clone: The observed sequence ends 3 residues before the CDR3 terminus, with the missing tail filled in from the germline J gene. The rearrangement uses TRBV5-4 and TRBJ2-3; 10 bases map to TRBD1. Germline CDR1 and CDR2: SGHNT and YYREEE (reference sequence). The length of the CDR3 is 15 residues. Losses at the gene ends were 4 bases for V and 1 base for J; bases not matched to a gene: 3. CDR3 DNA, as far as it was read: TGTGCCAGCAGCCCAGGGACAGGGGGCACAGATACG. Translated, it gives CASSPGTGGTDT. The whole CDR3 region reads CASSPGTGGTDTQYF.

Frequency places this clone as medium-sized. The read ends 3 residues early relative to the CDR3; the germline J gene fills the gap. The J gene is TRBJ2-7, the V gene TRBV18; perhaps TRBD1 as D (6 bases). The CDR3 extends over 15 amino acids. The germline V and J ends were trimmed by 1 base and 3 bases, with 13 bases remaining between them. Per the germline V gene, CDR1 is KGHSH and CDR2 is LQKENI. Partial CDR3 DNA: TGTGCCAGCTCACCACTTCAGTCAGGGGACTACGAG. Its translation is CASSPLQSGDYE. The entire CDR3 is CASSPLQSGDYEQYF.

With regard to this clone: The observed sequence ends 3 residues before the CDR3 terminus, with the missing tail filled in from the germline J gene. This rearrangement joins TRBV5-3 to TRBJ2-7; maybe TRBD1 (7 bases). TRBV5-3 is flagged as an ORF with uncertain function. With 6 bases removed from V and 4 bases from J, the gap between germline ends came to 29 bases. There are 18 residues in the CDR3. CDR3 region: CARTGGRGRTGRPYEQYF. The CDR3 DNA, read in part, is TGTGCCAGAACCGGGGGTAGGGGGCGAACTGGGCGACCATACGAG.

In regard to this clone: The read terminates 3 residues ahead of where the CDR3 ends, so the germline J gene completes it. The chain carries TRBV29-1 and TRBJ2-5; 8 nucleotides agree with TRBD1. Germline assignment: CDR1 SQVTM and CDR2 ANQGSEA. V lost 3 bases, J lost 0 bases, and 15 bases stayed unmatched. CDR3 size: 18 residues. The CDR3 protein is CSVEGFRGRAGNQETQYF. The DNA read from the CDR3 is TGCAGCGTTGAGGGATTCAGGGGGCGTGCGGGAAACCAAGAGACC.

As to this clone: The read ends 3 residues shy of where the CDR3 ends; the end is completed using the germline J gene. The chain employs TRBV20-1 and TRBJ1-2; 10 nucleotides align to TRBD1. J gave up 4 bases and V 6 bases, and 11 bases lay outside the gene matches. The CDR3 contains 15 residues. In germline, CDR1 is DFQATT, CDR2 SNEGSKA (reference sequence). The CDR3 is CSAPDRGGSGYGYTF. CDR3 DNA (partial): TGCAGTGCCCCGGACAGGGGGGGATCGGGCTATGGC.

Turning to this clone: The CDR3 is cut off 3 residues early in the read; its end comes from the germline J gene. This chain joins TRBV11-2 and TRBJ1-4, with D possibly being TRBD1 (5 bases). CDR3 size: 14 residues. Trimming cost V 5 bases and J 5 bases, with 12 bases left between them. CDR1 is SGHAT, CDR2 FQNNGV, per germline. CDR3 loop: CASSPSEGNEKLFF. Incomplete CDR3 DNA: TGTGCCAGCAGCCCGTCCGAGGGGAATGAAAAA.

Regarding this clone: Sequencing ends 3 residues short of the CDR3 end; the germline J gene provides the rest. V and J are TRBV12-3 or TRBV12-4 and TRBJ2-2, with D tentatively TRBD1 (6 bases). Trimming took 5 bases from V and 4 from J, leaving 17 bases between them. The CDR3 totals 16 residues. CDR3 DNA, as far as it was read: TGTGCCAGCAGTGCACGACAGGCACAGGTCACCGGGGAG. It encodes CASSARQAQVTGE. The CDR3 in full is CASSARQAQVTGELFF.

For this clone: The read halts 3 residues ahead of the CDR3 end, with the missing end drawn from the germline J gene. The chain joins TRBV7-9 to TRBJ2-1; D call uncertain. Germline V CDR1 and CDR2: SEHNR, FQNEAQ (reference sequence). V lost 0 bases to trimming and J lost 1 base, with 7 bases between them. The CDR3 extends over 15 amino acids. The CDR3 protein is CASSLARRSYNEQFF. The sequenced part of the CDR3 DNA is TGTGCCAGCAGCTTAGCTCGAAGGTCCTACAATGAG.

Details on this clone: The observed sequence ends 3 residues before the CDR3 terminus, with the missing tail filled in from the germline J gene. The chain is built from TRBV5-1 and TRBJ1-1; 9 nucleotides agree with TRBD1. The germline V gene encodes CDR1 SGHRS and CDR2 YFSETQ. The CDR3 extends over 18 amino acids. Trimming cost V 2 bases and J 0 bases; bases outside gene matches: 11. The covered CDR3 bases are TGCGCCAGCAGCTTAAATGCGGACAGGGGAGGTTTGAACACTGAA. This codes for CASSLNADRGGLNTE. The entire CDR3 reads CASSLNADRGGLNTEAFF.

Regarding this clone: The DNA ends 3 residues before the CDR3 does, and the rest of the CDR3 is filled in from the germline J gene. This chain uses TRBV29-1 with TRBJ2-1; 11 bases align to TRBD2. This CDR3 comprises 16 residues. Per the germline V gene, CDR1 is SQVTM and CDR2 is ANQGSEA. V trimming: 4 bases; J trimming: 5 bases; junction bases outside the gene matches: 10. CDR3 DNA, as far as it was read: TGCAGCGTTGGAGCGAGACTAGCGGGAAATAACAATGAG. As protein: CSVGARLAGNNNE. The entire CDR3 sequence reads CSVGARLAGNNNEQFF.

Comments on this clone: The read falls 3 residues short of the CDR3 end, and the missing part is taken from the germline J gene. The chain is built from TRBV18 and TRBJ1-2; D is undetermined. The CDR3 loop spans 18 amino acids. The ends were cut back, 1 base at V and 0 bases at J, with 18 bases in the middle. Looked up from germline, CDR1 is KGHSH and CDR2 is LQKENI. CDR3 region: CASSPRRRTGGSNYGYTF. The sequenced CDR3 bases are TGTGCCAGCTCACCACGCCGACGAACGGGCGGGTCTAACTATGGC.

Remarks on this clone: The read is 3 residues too short to cover the CDR3 end, so that end is filled in from the germline J gene. The genes are TRBV5-1 and TRBJ2-2, with 11 bases that match TRBD2. J was trimmed by 2 bases and V by 4 bases; bases with no gene match: 4. The CDR3 sequence is 16 residues long. The germline gives CDR1 SGHRS, CDR2 YFSETQ. CDR3 bases read: TGCGCCAGCAGCGGCGGACTAGCGGGCAACACCGGGGAG. Translation gives CASSGGLAGNTGE. The full CDR3 reads CASSGGLAGNTGELFF.

Of note for this clone: The read ends 3 residues shy of where the CDR3 ends; the end is completed using the germline J gene. The chain has TRBV29-1 and TRBJ1-1; perhaps TRBD1 as D (6 bases). CDR1 is SQVTM, CDR2 ANQGSEA, per germline. This CDR3 is 15 amino acids long. V lost 3 bases, J lost 0 bases, and 14 bases lay in between. The CDR3 bases that were read are TGCAGCGTTGACTCACAGGGTTGGATGAACACTGAA. This encodes CSVDSQGWMNTE. The CDR3 reads in full as CSVDSQGWMNTEAFF.

Regarding this clone: The sequence runs out 3 residues before the end of the CDR3; the remainder is reconstructed from the germline J gene. The chain couples TRBV7-2 to TRBJ2-1; possible D gene TRBD2, 6 bases. The V gene's germline CDR1 is SGHTA and CDR2 FQGNSA. V gave up 5 bases and J gave up 7 bases, with 15 bases separating them. The CDR3 is 14 residues long. Incomplete CDR3 DNA: TGTGCCAGCAGCCCGCGGGGCGGAGGAAATGAG. As protein: CASSPRGGGNE. The entire CDR3 is CASSPRGGGNEQFF.

A remark on this clone: The read terminates 3 residues ahead of where the CDR3 ends, so the germline J gene completes it. The chain joins TRBV7-2 to TRBJ2-3; no clear D. V was cut by 3 bases and J by 1 base, with 5 bases left in between. This CDR3 contains 13 residues. Germline CDR1 is SGHTA and CDR2 is FQGNSA. The sequenced part of the CDR3 DNA is TGTGCCAGCAGCTTGCAGGGCACAGATACG. Protein: CASSLQGTDT. The full CDR3 protein is CASSLQGTDTQYF.

Concerning this clone: Sequencing ends 3 residues short of the CDR3 end; the germline J gene provides the rest. The gene calls are TRBV7-9 and TRBJ1-6; D is ambiguous. CDR1 and CDR2 from the germline V gene are SEHNR and FQNEAQ (reference sequence). The CDR3 spans 14 residues. V dropped 1 base and J dropped 2 bases, with 3 bases sitting between them. CDR3 loop: CASSLGPYNSPLHF. The part of the CDR3 DNA that was read is TGTGCCAGCAGCTTAGGGCCCTATAATTCACCC.

Comments on this clone: The read is 3 residues too short to cover the CDR3 end, so that end is filled in from the germline J gene. This rearrangement joins TRBV5-1 to TRBJ2-1; TRBD2 matches 11 bases. V lost 2 bases, J lost 8 bases, and 9 bases stayed unmatched. The CDR3 has 16 amino acids. Germline V gene lookup returns CDR1 SGHRS and CDR2 YFSETQ. CDR3 bases read: TGCGCCAGCAGCTTTGAGGGTGGGACTAGCGGTTATGAG. It codes for CASSFEGGTSGYE. The full CDR3 protein is CASSFEGGTSGYEQFF. The full variable domain, completed using reference TRBV5-1 and TRBJ2-1, is KAGVTQTPRYLIKTRGQQVTLSCSPISGHRSVSWYQQTPGQGLQFLFEYFSETQRNKGNFPGRFSGRQFSNSRSEMNVSTLELGDSALYLCASSFEGGTSGYEQFFGPGTRLTVL.

As regards this clone: The read gets to within 3 residues of the CDR3 end, and the germline J gene fills in the rest. This chain uses TRBV6-1 with TRBJ2-7; TRBD1 matches 7 bases. With 4 bases clipped from V and 3 bases from J, the junction kept 3 bases outside the gene matches. The CDR3 extends over 13 amino acids. The germline CDR1 and CDR2 sequences are MNHNS and SASEGT. The part of the CDR3 DNA that was read is TGTGCCAGCAGTGGAGGGGGCGGCTACGAG. This translates into CASSGGGGYE. The complete CDR3 reads CASSGGGGYEQYF.

About this clone itself: Coverage ceases 3 residues before the CDR3 finishes, and the germline J gene fills in the end. The rearrangement links TRBV5-8 to TRBJ2-3; 10 bases are a match to TRBD2. Germline CDR1 and CDR2: SGHTS and YDEGEE. The CDR3 runs to 12 residues. Partial CDR3 DNA: TGTGCCAGCCACCCAGCGGGGGGGCCG. Translated, it gives CASHPAGGP. The whole CDR3 sequence reads CASHPAGGPQYF.

Concerning this clone: The CDR3 end falls 3 residues outside the read, so it is completed with the germline J gene. The chain has TRBV7-2 and TRBJ2-7; 9 positions agree with TRBD1. The CDR3 spans 15 residues. After removal of 3 bases from V and 5 bases from J, the junction contained 8 bases not matched to a gene. CDR1 is SGHTA and CDR2 is FQGNSA in the germline V gene. Partial CDR3 DNA: TGTGCCAGCAGCTTCATAGCCGGGACAGGGCACGAG. Translated, it gives CASSFIAGTGHE. The CDR3 as a whole reads CASSFIAGTGHEQYF.

Incomplete CDR3 DNA: TGTGCCAGCAGCTCGAACAGGCCAGAGACC. This sequence encodes CASSSNRPET. The CDR3 in full is CASSSNRPETQYF. The chain couples TRBV7-2 to TRBJ2-5, with a possible D match to TRBD1 (5 bases). The read terminates 3 residues ahead of where the CDR3 ends, so the germline J gene completes it. CDR1 is SGHTA and CDR2 is FQGNSA in the germline V gene. V was clipped by 4 bases and J by 4 bases, with 10 bases between them. This CDR3 contains 13 residues. Full variable domain (missing parts from reference TRBV7-2 and TRBJ2-5): GAGVSQSPSNKVTEKGKDVELRCDPISGHTALYWYRQSLGQGLEFLIYFQGNSAPDKSGLPSDRFSAERTGGSVSTLTIQRTQQEDSAVYLCASSSNRPETQYFGPGTRLLVL.